This T cell receptor beta chain appears in the sequencing data of a study of blood T cell repertoires in COVID-19. The CDR3 covers 15 residues. Germline V CDR1 and CDR2: GTSNPN, SVGIG (reference sequence). With regard to this clone: Sequence at one end of the junction differs from germline and may be a read error.

Clones were read by immunoSEQ multiplex PCR, and TCRdb kept only the in-frame ones, dropping some. The sample carries approximately 200,000 clones, roughly 80% recorded once. The chain has TRBV30 and TRBJ2-3, with 7 bases that match TRBD2. This TCR was recovered from a human donor in a cohort sampled during active COVID-19. Input material: peripheral blood. CDR3 nucleotide sequence: TGTGCCTGGACGGAGGGAGGGCACCCCACAGGTACGCAGTATTTT. Protein: CAWTEGGHPTGTQYF.